The entry that follows covers one T cell receptor beta chain sequence. Its binding antigen is unknown. One base away there is no much larger clone; base qualities are not given. The germline V gene provides CDR1 SQVTM and CDR2 ANQGSEA. V was cut back by 5 bases and J by 0 bases, leaving a gap of 7 bases between them. Including the terminal cysteine and phenylalanine, the CDR3 comprises 12 residues. Only the CDR3 DNA stays, 36 bases, in frame from base 1. TCR cDNA was made using 5'RACE template switching, a step that added a universal primer site and unique molecular identifiers. cDNA synthesis was primed from both the TCR alpha and TCR beta constant segments. Library amplification involved two PCR steps, and the second step added sample barcodes and sequencing adapters. Sequencing of the libraries was done on either Illumina HiSeq 2500 (2x100 bp) or NovaSeq (2x150 bp). The authors' pipeline ran thus. MIGEC was used to demultiplex reads and collapse the reads into UMI consensus sequences, and MiXCR was used for V(D)J alignment. Vaccine-responding clonotypes were identified with edgeR using replicate PBMC samples, with FDR below 0.01 and a log2 fold change above 5 up to day 15 being required. Each bulk clonotype received a CD4 or CD8 identity based on whether the sequenced CD4 or CD8 repertoire contained that clonotype at higher abundance. Clones were called with MiXCR by TCRdb after fastp trimmed the public reads at Q25, and only in-frame beta chains were retained. A single entry per CDR3 protein holds the most common genes and DNA from its merged rows. TCRdb assigned the V and J calls; the authors' analysis was not used. Here the sample has about 630,000 distinct CDR3 sequences; 12% occur a single time. The ten largest clones add up to 15% of the sample.

This record comes from a study of T cells after yellow fever vaccination (dated by TCRdb to the late 2010s). Regarding the complete study: The SMART-Seq v4 Ultra Low Input RNA kit was used to prepare libraries from fractions with low cell numbers. Blood was collected at multiple timepoints before and after primary and secondary immunization, and bulk PBMC replicates and cell subsets were isolated. To follow T-cell clones before and after both primary and booster YFV17D yellow fever vaccination, bulk TCR alpha and beta repertoires underwent longitudinal sequencing. Two healthy male donors, one aged 18 to 30 and one aged 30 to 40 years, were included in the cohort.

Reading the label with the study, this specimen's treatment or condition is: live attenuated yellow fever vaccine strain. At each blood-draw timepoint, two biological replicates of bulk PBMCs were collected. A standard Ficoll-Paque protocol was used to isolate PBMCs from peripheral blood. TriZol was used to extract RNA from bulk PBMCs, CD4 and CD8 fractions, and dextramer-positive and dextramer-negative fractions. Overall study results and their limits: A small share of clonotypes was detected in both CD4 and CD8 compartments, with the overlap likely arising from convergent recombination. Compared with the primary T-cell response, the secondary T-cell response was weaker but faster, peaking on day 5 rather than day 15. Because the study included only a couple of donors, the extent to which the findings can be generalized is limited. Most clones expanded after primary vaccination were re-detected after the booster (almost 98% of CD4 and around 88% of CD8), suggesting broad memory maintenance. FACS-sorted repertoires could contain abundant contaminating clonotypes from the bulk population, so computational filtering was required.

The chain is made from TRBV29-1 and TRBJ1-2, with no D gene named confidently. The receptor's source is a man aged 25 to 45 who received the YFV17D yellow fever vaccine. The input for sequencing was PBMCs, taken on the day of the yellow fever booster vaccination. The CDR3 loop reads CSVLSANYGYTF. Here is the DNA: TGCAGCGTTCTATCAGCTAACTATGGCTACACCTTC.